This T cell receptor beta chain derives from a study of shared clonotypes between healthy human individuals. Naive CD8 cells lacked CD45RO and underwent positive selection for CCR7, leaving out terminally differentiated effector memory CD45RA+ cells. TCRdb's copy holds only in-frame clones and misses some; the assay was immunoSEQ multiplex PCR. This table holds under 1 million clones, 85% to 95% found once. The sequence came from a man aged 30-40 years in good health. The specimen sequenced was naive CD8+ T cells sorted from blood.

CDR3 DNA sequence: TGTGCCAGCACCCCGGGGCTAGCGGGAGGTAGCTACGAGCAGTACTTC. Translation: CASTPGLAGGSYEQYF. The chain combines TRBV11-2 with TRBJ2-7, with 11 bases aligning to TRBD2. Trimming cost V 7 bases and J 3 bases; bases outside gene matches: 11. The CDR3 covers 16 residues. CDR1 SGHAT and CDR2 FQNNGV come from the germline V gene.